These 10 T cell receptor beta chains share one sample of origin, sequenced in a study of T cell changes during pregnancy in multiple sclerosis. Data came from immunoSEQ multiplex PCR; TCRdb stores just in-frame clones and leaves some out. The sample yields fewer than 40,000 clones, about 87% seen once. This sample comprised CD8+ T cells from peripheral blood mononuclear cells, obtained in the first trimester of pregnancy. The source of these receptors is a female donor with multiple sclerosis, enrolled in a pregnancy study.

This chain connects TRBV7-3 to TRBJ2-5, with 7 positions matching TRBD2. Germline CDR1 SGHTA, CDR2 FQGTGA. Germline trimming cut 0 bases from V and 2 bases from J; bases unmatched to any gene: 0. The CDR3 spans 14 residues. For the CDR3, the DNA is TGTGCCAGCAGCTTAACGGGGGGGCAAGAGACCCAGTACTTC. Its translation: CASSLTGGQETQYF.

The chain combines TRBV4-1 with TRBJ2-7, with 7 bases fitting TRBD1. This CDR3 has 17 amino acids. Germline V gene data show CDR1 as MGHRA and CDR2 as YSYEKL. Losses at the gene ends were 0 bases for V and 0 bases for J; bases not matched to a gene: 8. The CDR3 DNA is TGCGCCAGCAGCCAAGATACCGAGACAGGGAGCTCCTACGAGCAGTACTTC. Translated: CASSQDTETGSSYEQYF.

This sequence joins TRBV5-6 and TRBJ1-4; TRBD1 matches 7 bases. In germline, CDR1 is SGHDT, CDR2 YYEEEE. This CDR3 contains 14 residues. The junction had 4 bases not matched to a gene; V was cut back by 0 bases and J by 8 bases. In DNA, the CDR3 is TGTGCCAGCAGCTTGGGACAGGGCGGCGAAAAACTGTTTTTT. It is translated as CASSLGQGGEKLFF. The full variable domain, rest sourced from reference TRBV5-6 and TRBJ1-4, is DAGVTQSPTHLIKTRGQQVTLRCSPKSGHDTVSWYQQALGQGPQFIFQYYEEEERQRGNFPDRFSGHQFPNYSSELNVNALLLGDSALYLCASSLGQGGEKLFFGSGTQLSVL.

The chain carries TRBV2 and TRBJ1-3; TRBD1 is a possible D gene (5 bases). Trimming took off 3 bases at V and 2 bases at J, with 8 bases between the two ends. The length of the CDR3 is 14 residues. Germline V gene sequence: CDR1 SNHLY, CDR2 FYNNEI. The CDR3 spells CASSDGGAGNTIYF. DNA of the CDR3: TGTGCCAGCAGTGATGGGGGGGCTGGAAACACCATATATTTT.

The V gene is TRBV2, the J gene TRBJ1-4; 8 bases line up with TRBD1. Germline CDR1 SNHLY, CDR2 FYNNEI. The CDR3 totals 15 residues. The V segment lost 2 bases and the J segment 7 bases; nucleotides outside the gene matches: 6. In DNA form, the CDR3 reads TGTGCCAGCAGTGAATTGGACAGGGTGACTGAAAAACTGTTTTTT. Translated: CASSELDRVTEKLFF. The variable domain in full, with the rest retrieved from reference TRBV2 and TRBJ1-4, is EPEVTQTPSHQVTQMGQEVILRCVPISNHLYFYWYRQILGQKVEFLVSFYNNEISEKSEIFDDQFSVERPDGSNFTLKIRSTKLEDSAMYFCASSELDRVTEKLFFGSGTQLSVL.

The chain combines TRBV27 with TRBJ2-7, with 7 bases aligning to TRBD1. Trimming at V came to 6 bases and at J to 5 bases, leaving 13 bases not matched to a gene. Germline CDR1 and CDR2: MNHEY and SMNVEV (reference sequence). The length of the CDR3 is 15 residues. The CDR3 is CASSPSEGAVDEQYF. CDR3 coding DNA: TGTGCCAGCAGCCCCTCCGAGGGGGCGGTGGACGAGCAGTACTTC.

The CDR3 loop is CASNVRGSSEQYF. The CDR3 bases are TGTGCCAGTAACGTCAGGGGATCGTCCGAGCAGTACTTC. The chain combines TRBV6-1 with TRBJ2-7; a possible D gene is TRBD1 (6 bases). This CDR3 contains 13 residues. Germline CDR1 is MNHNS and CDR2 is SASEGT. V was pared by 9 bases and J by 6 bases, with 18 bases between.

This clone was picked up one time. The chain recombines TRBV27 with TRBJ2-7; 9 nucleotides line up with TRBD1. Germline trimming cut 5 bases from V and 0 bases from J; bases unmatched to any gene: 8. CDR3 length equals 16 residues. The V gene's germline CDR1 is MNHEY and CDR2 SMNVEV (reference sequence). CDR3 nucleotide sequence: TGTGCCAGCAGTGGGGGGCCGGGACAGGGCTCCTACGAGCAGTACTTC. This translates into CASSGGPGQGSYEQYF.

The J gene is TRBJ1-5, the V gene TRBV5-4; 9 bases fit TRBD1. CDR3 length: 14 residues. CDR1 is SGHNT, CDR2 YYREEE, per germline (reference sequence). The J segment lost 4 bases and the V segment lost 2 bases, leaving 1 base of the junction unmatched. DNA of the CDR3: TGTGCCAGCAGCTTAGGGACAGGGAATCAGCCCCAGCATTTT. Amino acids: CASSLGTGNQPQHF.

V is TRBV7-8 and J is TRBJ2-1; a possible D gene is TRBD2 (6 bases). The V gene's germline CDR1 is SGHVS and CDR2 FQNEAQ. The length of the CDR3 is 16 residues. V was trimmed by 1 base and J by 5 bases, leaving 15 bases between them. CDR3 DNA: TGTGCCAGCAGCTTAGTGGGGGAGGCCATCCACAATGAGCAGTTCTTC. This translates into CASSLVGEAIHNEQFF.